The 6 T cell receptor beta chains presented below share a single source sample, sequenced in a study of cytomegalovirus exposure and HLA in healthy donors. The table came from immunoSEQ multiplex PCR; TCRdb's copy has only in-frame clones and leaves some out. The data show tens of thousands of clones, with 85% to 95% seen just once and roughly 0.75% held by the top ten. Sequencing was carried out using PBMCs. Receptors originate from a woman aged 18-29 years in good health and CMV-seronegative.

The CDR3 spells CASGSPGNEQFF. The CDR3 DNA reads TGTGCTAGTGGTTCCCCGGGCAATGAGCAGTTCTTC. The chain combines TRBV12-5 with TRBJ2-1; D gene uncertain. Germline CDR1 is LGHNT and CDR2 is FRNRAP. The CDR3 covers 12 residues. Trimming removed 4 bases from V and 6 bases from J, with 7 bases in between.

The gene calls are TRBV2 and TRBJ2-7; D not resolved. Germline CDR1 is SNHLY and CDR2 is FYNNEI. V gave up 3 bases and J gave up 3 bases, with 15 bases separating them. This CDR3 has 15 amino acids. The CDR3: CASSDYPGSIYEQYF. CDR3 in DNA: TGTGCCAGCAGTGACTATCCCGGGTCGATCTACGAGCAGTACTTC.

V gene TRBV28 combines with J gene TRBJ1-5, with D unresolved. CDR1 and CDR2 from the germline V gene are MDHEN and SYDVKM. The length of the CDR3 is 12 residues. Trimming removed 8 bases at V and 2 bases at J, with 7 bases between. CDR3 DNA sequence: TGTGCCAGCGGAGACGGCAATCAGCCCCAGCATTTT. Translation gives CASGDGNQPQHF.

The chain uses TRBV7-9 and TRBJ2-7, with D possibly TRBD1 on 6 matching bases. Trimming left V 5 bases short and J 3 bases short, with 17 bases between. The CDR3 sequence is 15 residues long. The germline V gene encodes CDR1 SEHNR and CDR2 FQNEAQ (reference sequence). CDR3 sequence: CASSQAGALNYEQYF. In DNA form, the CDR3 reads TGTGCCAGCAGCCAGGCAGGGGCTTTAAACTACGAGCAGTACTTC.

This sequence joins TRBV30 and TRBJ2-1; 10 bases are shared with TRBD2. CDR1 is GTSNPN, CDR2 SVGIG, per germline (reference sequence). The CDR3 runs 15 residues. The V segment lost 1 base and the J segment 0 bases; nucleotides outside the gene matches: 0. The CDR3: CAWSASGSSYNEQFF. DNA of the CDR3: TGTGCCTGGAGTGCTAGCGGGAGCTCCTACAATGAGCAGTTCTTC.

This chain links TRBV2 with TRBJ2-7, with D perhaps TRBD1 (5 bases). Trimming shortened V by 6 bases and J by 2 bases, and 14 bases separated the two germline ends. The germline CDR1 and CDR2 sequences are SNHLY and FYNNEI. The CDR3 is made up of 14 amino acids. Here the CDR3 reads CASRQTAETYEQYF. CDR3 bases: TGTGCCAGCAGGCAGACAGCAGAAACCTACGAGCAGTACTTC.